Sequencing of this T cell receptor (beta chain) was carried out in a study of blood T cell repertoires in COVID-19. Germline V CDR1 and CDR2: MDHEN, SYDVKM. The germline V and J ends were trimmed by 2 bases and 10 bases, with 11 bases remaining between them. This CDR3 has 12 residues. Those who participated ranged in age from roughly 18 to 100 years and resided in some 24 US areas. In the study's own analysis: Reference gene primer amplification gave estimated nucleated cell counts. Sequencing was performed with immunoSEQ multiplex PCR; in TCRdb, only in-frame clones are kept and a portion is missing. The V and J calls and the clone size are those of that table, but D and trimming were determined from the DNA. Among around 200,000 clones listed, around 88% were seen once.

Sequencing was carried out using PBMCs or T cells enriched from blood (not recorded which). The clonotype comes from a woman younger than 45 who had been exposed to COVID-19. This chain joins TRBV28 and TRBJ1-1; a possible D gene is TRBD1 (5 bases). The CDR3 loop reads CASSLRGEGAFF. Here the CDR3 DNA reads TGTGCCAGCAGTTTAAGAGGGGAGGGAGCTTTCTTT.